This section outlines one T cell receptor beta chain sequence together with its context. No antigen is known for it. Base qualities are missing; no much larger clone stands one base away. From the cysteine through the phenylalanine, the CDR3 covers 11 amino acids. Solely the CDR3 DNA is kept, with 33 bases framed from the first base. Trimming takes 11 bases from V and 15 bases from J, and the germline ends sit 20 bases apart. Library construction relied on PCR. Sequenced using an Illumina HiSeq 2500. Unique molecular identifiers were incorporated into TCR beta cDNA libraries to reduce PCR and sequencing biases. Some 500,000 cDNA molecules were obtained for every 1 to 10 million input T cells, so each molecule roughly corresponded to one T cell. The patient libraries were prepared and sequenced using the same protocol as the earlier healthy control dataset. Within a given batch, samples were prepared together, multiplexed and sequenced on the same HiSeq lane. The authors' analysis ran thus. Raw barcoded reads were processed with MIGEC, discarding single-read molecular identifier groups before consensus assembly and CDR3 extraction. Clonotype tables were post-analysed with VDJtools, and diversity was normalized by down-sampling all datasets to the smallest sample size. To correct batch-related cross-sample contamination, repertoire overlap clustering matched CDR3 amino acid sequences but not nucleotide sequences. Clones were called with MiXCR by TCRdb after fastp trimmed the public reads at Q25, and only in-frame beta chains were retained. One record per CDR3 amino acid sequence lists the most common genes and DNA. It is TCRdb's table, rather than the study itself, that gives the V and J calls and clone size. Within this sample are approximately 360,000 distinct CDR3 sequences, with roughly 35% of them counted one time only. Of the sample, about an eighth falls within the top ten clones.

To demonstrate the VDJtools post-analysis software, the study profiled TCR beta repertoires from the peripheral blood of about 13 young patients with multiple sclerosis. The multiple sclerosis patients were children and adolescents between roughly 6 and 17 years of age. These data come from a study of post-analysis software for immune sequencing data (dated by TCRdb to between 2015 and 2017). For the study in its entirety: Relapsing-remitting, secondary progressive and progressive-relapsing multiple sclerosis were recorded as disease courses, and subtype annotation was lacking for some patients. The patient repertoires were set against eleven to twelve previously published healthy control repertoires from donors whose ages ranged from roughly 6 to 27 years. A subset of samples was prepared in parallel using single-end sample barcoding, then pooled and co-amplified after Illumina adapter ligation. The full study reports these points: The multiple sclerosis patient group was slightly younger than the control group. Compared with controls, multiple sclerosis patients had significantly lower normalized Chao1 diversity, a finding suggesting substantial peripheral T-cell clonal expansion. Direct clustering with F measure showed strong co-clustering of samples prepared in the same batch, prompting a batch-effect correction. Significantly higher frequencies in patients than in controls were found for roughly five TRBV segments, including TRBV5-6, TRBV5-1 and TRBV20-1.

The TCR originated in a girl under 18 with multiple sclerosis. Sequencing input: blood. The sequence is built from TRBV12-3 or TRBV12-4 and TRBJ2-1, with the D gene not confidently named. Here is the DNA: TGTGCCGGTTCCGTCGACCTAACCCCGTTCTTC. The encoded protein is CAGSVDLTPFF.